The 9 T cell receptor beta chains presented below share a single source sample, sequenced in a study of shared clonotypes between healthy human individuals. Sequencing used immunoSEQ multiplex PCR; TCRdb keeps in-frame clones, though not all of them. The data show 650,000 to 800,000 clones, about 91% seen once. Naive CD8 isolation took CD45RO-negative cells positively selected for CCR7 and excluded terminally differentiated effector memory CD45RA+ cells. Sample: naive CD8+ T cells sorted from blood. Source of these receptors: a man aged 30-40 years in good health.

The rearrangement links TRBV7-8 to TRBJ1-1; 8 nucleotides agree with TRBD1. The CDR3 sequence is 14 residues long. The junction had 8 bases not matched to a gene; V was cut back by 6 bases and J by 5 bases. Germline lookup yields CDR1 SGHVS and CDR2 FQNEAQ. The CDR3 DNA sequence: TGTGCCAGCAGATCTGGGACAGGACAGACTGAAGCTTTCTTT. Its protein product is CASRSGTGQTEAFF. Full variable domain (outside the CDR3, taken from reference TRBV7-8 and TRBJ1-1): GAGVSQSPRYKVAKRGQDVALRCDPISGHVSLFWYQQALGQGPEFLTYFQNEAQLDKSGLPSDRFFAERPEGSVSTLKIQRTQQEDSAVYLCASRSGTGQTEAFFGQGTRLTVV.

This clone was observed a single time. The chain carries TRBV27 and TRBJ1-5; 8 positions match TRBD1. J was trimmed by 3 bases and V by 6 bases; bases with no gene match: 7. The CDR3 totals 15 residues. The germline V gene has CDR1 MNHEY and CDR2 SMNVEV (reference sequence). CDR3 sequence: CASRKDRAFNQPQHF. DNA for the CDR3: TGTGCCAGCAGGAAGGACAGGGCATTCAATCAGCCCCAGCATTTT.

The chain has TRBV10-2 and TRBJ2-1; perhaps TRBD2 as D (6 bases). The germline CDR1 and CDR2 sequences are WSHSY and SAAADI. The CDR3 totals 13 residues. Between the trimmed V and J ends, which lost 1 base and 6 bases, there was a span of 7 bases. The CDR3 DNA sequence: TGCGCCAGCAGTGAGTGGGAGGCCAATGAGCAGTTCTTC. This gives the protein CASSEWEANEQFF.

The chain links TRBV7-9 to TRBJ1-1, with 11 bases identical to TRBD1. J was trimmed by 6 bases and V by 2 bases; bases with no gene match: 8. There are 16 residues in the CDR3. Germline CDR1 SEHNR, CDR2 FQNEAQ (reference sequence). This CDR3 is CASSLKPGQGVPEAFF. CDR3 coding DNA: TGTGCCAGCAGCTTAAAACCGGGACAGGGGGTGCCTGAAGCTTTCTTT.

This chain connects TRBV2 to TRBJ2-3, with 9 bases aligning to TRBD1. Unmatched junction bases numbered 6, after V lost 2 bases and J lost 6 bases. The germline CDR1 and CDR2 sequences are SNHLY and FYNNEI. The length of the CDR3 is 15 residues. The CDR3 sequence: CASSERDRETDTQYF. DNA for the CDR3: TGTGCCAGCAGTGAAAGGGACAGGGAAACGGATACGCAGTATTTT.

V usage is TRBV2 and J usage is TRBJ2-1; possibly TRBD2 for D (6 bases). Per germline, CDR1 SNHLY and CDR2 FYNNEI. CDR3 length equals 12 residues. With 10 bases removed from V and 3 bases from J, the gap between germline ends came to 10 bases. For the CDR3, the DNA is TGTGCCATCGGGACTGACTACAATGAGCAGTTCTTC. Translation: CAIGTDYNEQFF.

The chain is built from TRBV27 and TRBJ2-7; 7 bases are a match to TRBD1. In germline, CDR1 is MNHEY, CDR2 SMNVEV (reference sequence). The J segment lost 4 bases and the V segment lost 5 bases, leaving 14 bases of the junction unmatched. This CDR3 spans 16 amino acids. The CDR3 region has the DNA TGTGCCAGCAGTCCCAACCCGACAGGGAGTTTTTACGAGCAGTACTTC. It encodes CASSPNPTGSFYEQYF.

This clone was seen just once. The CDR3 protein is CASSRDRLQETQYF. CDR3 in DNA: TGTGCCAGCAGCAGGGACCGACTACAAGAGACCCAGTACTTC. This chain connects TRBV7-6 to TRBJ2-5, with D possibly called TRBD1 or TRBD2 (5 bases each). The ends were cut back, 5 bases at V and 2 bases at J, with 12 bases in the middle. Germline V gene lookup returns CDR1 SGHVS and CDR2 FNYEAQ. The CDR3 sequence is 14 residues long.

The DNA for the CDR3 is TGCGCCAGCAGCCAAGATTATCCGGGACAGGTCACCGGGGAGCTGTTTTTT. This sequence encodes CASSQDYPGQVTGELFF. The chain joins TRBV4-3 to TRBJ2-2; 8 bases agree with TRBD1. The germline V gene encodes CDR1 LGHNA and CDR2 YSLEER. The V gene end was trimmed by 0 bases and the J gene end by 4 bases; junction bases not matched to a gene: 7. The CDR3 spans 17 residues.